The clone carrying this T cell receptor beta chain showed up just a few times. Antigen unknown. Each donor supplied around 10 milliliters of peripheral blood. The data derive from a study of blood T cells in healthy people across ages. General observations from the study: Expanded clonotype shifts may have been confounded, as the donors had an unknown CMV status. Higher diversity, along with more naive CD4+ cells, distinguished long-lived donors from aged donors.

Then a second PCR, running roughly 7 to 11 cycles, was carried out with a sample-barcoded 5' primer and a J-beta primer mix. Through a template-switch adaptor with 12 random nucleotides, each cDNA molecule received a tag. One entry per CDR3 protein results from TCRdb running MiXCR on the 5' RACE reads. Among some 1 million distinct CDR3 sequences listed, more than 35% were seen once. This clonotype originated in a woman in her fifties or sixties in good health. Sequencing input: blood.

In nucleotides, the CDR3 is TGTGCCAGCAGCCCCACTAGCAGCTCCTACAATGAGCAGTTCTTC. It yields the protein CASSPTSSSYNEQFF. The rearrangement uses TRBV7-9 and TRBJ2-1; D might be TRBD2 (6 bases). This CDR3 has 15 amino acids. Germline V gene data show CDR1 as SEHNR and CDR2 as FQNEAQ (reference sequence). With 5 bases removed from V and 0 bases from J, the gap between germline ends came to 11 bases.